A selection of T cell receptor beta chains follows, all from one sample in a study of blood T cell repertoires in COVID-19. The method was immunoSEQ multiplex PCR; TCRdb's version includes in-frame clones alone and lacks a portion of them. The table has under 150,000 clones, nearly 90% seen once. The sample taken for sequencing was peripheral blood. These TCRs come from a woman aged 65 to 85 who had recovered from COVID-19. The conserved cysteine and the conserved F or W are not part of the CDR3 here. Clone size is shown for a subset of rows, as once, few, many or a class of expanded clone.

TRBJ1-4 | TRBV6-6 | - | ASRQGNNEKLF
TRBJ2-1 | TRBV20-1 | - | SAFLNEQF
TRBJ2-2 | TRBV5-1 | - | ASSSQNTGELF
TRBJ1-2 | TRBV30 | - | AWSVQISGYT
TRBJ2-3 | TRBV5-6 | once | ASSAGTSGNLDTQY
TRBJ2-2 | TRBV9 | few | ASSVVPHTNTGELF
TRBJ2-5 | TRBV27 | - | ASSPAGTSGETQY
TRBJ2-3 | TRBV7-9 | - | ASSLSVIGGTDTQY
TRBJ2-2 | TRBV20-1 | - | SASPPRLAGGVTGELF
TRBJ2-7 | TRBV21-1 | - | ASSASWDTAYEQY
TRBJ2-6 | TRBV5-6 | - | ASSPSSGANVLT
TRBJ2-7 | TRBV23-1 | - | ASSQGGGPYEQY
TRBJ1-4 | TRBV28 | - | ASSYLQGGGEKLF
TRBJ2-3 | TRBV4-1 | - | ASSQDGVSRRDTQY
TRBJ2-7 | TRBV2 | - | ASRTRTGLLEY
TRBJ2-1 | TRBV27 | - | ASAWRGNEQF
TRBJ2-5 | TRBV5-4 | - | ASSSALTSTETQY
TRBJ1-3 | TRBV6-6 | - | ASSPSGFSGNTIY
TRBJ1-5 | TRBV19 | - | ASSPYARGADQPQH
TRBJ1-2 | TRBV5-4 | - | ASSLLAGTGATLHYGYT
TRBJ2-1 | TRBV20-1 | - | SASSGPYNEQF
TRBJ2-1 | TRBV27 | - | ASKGNLLKNEQF
TRBJ1-1 | TRBV5-1 | - | ASSLERGEAF
TRBJ1-1 | TRBV9 | - | ASSPDVRRGGEAF
TRBJ2-7 | TRBV11-2 | - | ASSFRRGAVDEQY
TRBJ2-7 | TRBV5-1 | few | ASSFGDRAPYEQY
TRBJ1-1 | TRBV28 | - | ASRRRTGEGTEAF
TRBJ1-1 | TRBV28 | - | ASSLPSSGNTEAF
TRBJ1-1 | TRBV18 | once | ASSPPGTGGDSEAF
TRBJ1-1 | TRBV6-2/TRBV6-3 | - | ASSYARGTEAF
TRBJ2-2 | TRBV28 | - | ASSLGQSTGELF
TRBJ1-1 | TRBV6-1 | few | ASSDRANTEAF
TRBJ2-3 | TRBV30 | - | AWSVGDGTMQY
TRBJ1-2 | TRBV9 | - | ASSVQGGNYGYT
TRBJ2-7 | TRBV9 | - | ASSEGTGATLTLYEQY
TRBJ1-5 | TRBV4-1 | - | ASSQGPTGGRQPQH
TRBJ1-1 | TRBV18 | - | ASSRQGGPTEAF
TRBJ1-5 | TRBV6-5 | - | ASSYSGVTGQPQH
TRBJ1-2 | TRBV18 | - | ASSPGTAYGYT
TRBJ1-1 | TRBV5-6 | - | ASSFDRGLSTEAF
TRBJ2-7 | TRBV2 | - | ASKANRGETYEQY
TRBJ2-3 | TRBV7-9 | - | ASSEGTDTQY
TRBJ1-6 | TRBV2 | few | ASSERSGPNNSPLH
TRBJ1-2 | TRBV7-2 | - | ASSVADNYGYT